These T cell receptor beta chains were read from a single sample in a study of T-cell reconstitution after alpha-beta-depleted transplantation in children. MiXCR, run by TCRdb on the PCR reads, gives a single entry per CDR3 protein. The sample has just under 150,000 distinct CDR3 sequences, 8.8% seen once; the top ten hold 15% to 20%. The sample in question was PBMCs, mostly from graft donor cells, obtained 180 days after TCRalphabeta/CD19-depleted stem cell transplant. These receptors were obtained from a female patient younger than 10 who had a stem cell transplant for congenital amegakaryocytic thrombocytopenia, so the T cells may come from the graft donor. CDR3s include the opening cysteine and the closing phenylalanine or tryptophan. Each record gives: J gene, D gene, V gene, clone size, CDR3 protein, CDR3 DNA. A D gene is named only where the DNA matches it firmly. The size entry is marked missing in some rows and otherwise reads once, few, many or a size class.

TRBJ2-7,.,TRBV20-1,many,CSARDGGWARASYEQYF,TGCAGTGCTAGAGATGGGGGATGGGCTAGAGCTTCCTACGAGCAGTACTTC
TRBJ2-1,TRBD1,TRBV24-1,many,CATSDFGPGTGNNEQFF,TGTGCCACCAGTGATTTCGGACCCGGGACAGGGAACAATGAGCAGTTCTTC
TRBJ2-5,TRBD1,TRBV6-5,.,CASRDRGETQYF,TGTGCCAGCAGGGACAGGGGAGAGACCCAGTACTTC
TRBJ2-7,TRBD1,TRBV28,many,CASSWTGPYEQYF,TGTGCCAGCAGTTGGACAGGGCCCTACGAGCAGTACTTC
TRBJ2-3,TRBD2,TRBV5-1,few,CASSFVVGRRPDTQYF,TGCGCCAGCAGCTTTGTTGTCGGGAGGCGCCCAGATACGCAGTATTTT
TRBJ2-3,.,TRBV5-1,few,CASSFNSASTDTQYF,TGCGCCAGCAGCTTTAACAGCGCTAGCACAGATACGCAGTATTTT
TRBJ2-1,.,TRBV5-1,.,CASSFIGNEQFF,TGCGCCAGCAGCTTTATAGGTAACGAGCAGTTCTTC
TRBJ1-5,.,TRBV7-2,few,CASSARRGQPQHF,TGTGCCAGCAGTGCCAGACGGGGTCAGCCCCAGCATTTT
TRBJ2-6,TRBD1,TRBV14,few,CASSHRTGRGANVLTF,TGTGCCAGCAGCCACCGGACAGGGAGGGGGGCCAACGTCCTGACTTTC
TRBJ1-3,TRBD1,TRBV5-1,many,CASSLDGQGRNTIYF,TGCGCCAGCAGCTTAGACGGACAGGGGAGGAACACCATATATTTT
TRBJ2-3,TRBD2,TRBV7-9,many,CASASGNGGTDTQYF,TGTGCCAGCGCTAGCGGGAACGGAGGCACAGATACGCAGTATTTT
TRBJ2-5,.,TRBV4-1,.,CASSQEPRGETQYF,TGCGCCAGCAGCCAAGAACCTAGGGGGGAGACCCAGTACTTC
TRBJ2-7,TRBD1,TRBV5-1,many,CASSPQGHEQYF,TGCGCCAGCAGCCCACAGGGGCACGAGCAGTACTTC
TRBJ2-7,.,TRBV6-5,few,CASSYSIVAGSSYEQYF,TGTGCCAGCAGTTACTCGATAGTTGCGGGGAGCTCCTACGAGCAGTACTTC
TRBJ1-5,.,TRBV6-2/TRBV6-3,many,CASSSGFRPQPQHF,TGTGCCAGCAGTTCCGGGTTCCGGCCTCAGCCCCAGCATTTT
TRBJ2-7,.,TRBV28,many,CASSLGWYEQYF,TGTGCCAGCAGTTTAGGTTGGTACGAGCAGTACTTC
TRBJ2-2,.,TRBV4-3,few,CASTPRLEAGELFF,TGCGCCAGCACCCCCCGACTGGAGGCCGGGGAGCTGTTTTTT
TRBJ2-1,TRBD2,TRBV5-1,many,CASSLSSGRKDHNEQFF,TGCGCCAGCAGCTTGTCTAGCGGGAGGAAAGATCACAATGAGCAGTTCTTC
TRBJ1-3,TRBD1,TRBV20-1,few,CSARGQGGNTIYF,TGCAGTGCTAGGGGACAGGGCGGGAACACCATATATTTT
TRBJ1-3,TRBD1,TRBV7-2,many,CASSPRDRAGNTIYF,TGTGCCAGCAGCCCGAGGGACAGGGCTGGAAACACCATATATTTT
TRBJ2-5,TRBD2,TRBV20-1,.,CSASGLAGGETQYF,TGCAGTGCCTCCGGACTAGCGGGAGGAGAGACCCAGTACTTC
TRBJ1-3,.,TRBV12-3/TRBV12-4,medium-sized,CASSLAGARSGNTIYF,TGTGCCAGCAGTTTGGCAGGGGCGCGCTCTGGAAACACCATATATTTT
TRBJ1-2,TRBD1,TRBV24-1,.,CATSDPGQGIYGYTF,TGTGCCACCAGTGATCCGGGACAGGGGATCTATGGCTACACCTTC
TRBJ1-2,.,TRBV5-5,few,CASSPTRWWTYGYTF,TGTGCCAGCAGCCCGACCCGATGGTGGACCTATGGCTACACCTTC
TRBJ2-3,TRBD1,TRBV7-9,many,CASSTRDRDTDTQYF,TGTGCCAGCAGCACCCGGGACAGGGATACAGATACGCAGTATTTT
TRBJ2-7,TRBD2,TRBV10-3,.,CAISESPSGVYEQYF,TGTGCCATCAGTGAGTCGCCTAGCGGGGTCTACGAGCAGTACTTC
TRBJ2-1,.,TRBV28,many,CASSGGVLDYNEQFF,TGTGCCAGCAGTGGAGGGGTCCTCGACTACAATGAGCAGTTCTTC
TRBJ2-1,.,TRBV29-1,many,CSVGGDTQPYNEQFF,TGCAGCGTTGGCGGGGACACGCAACCGTACAATGAGCAGTTCTTC
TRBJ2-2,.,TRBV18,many,CASSQDRANTGELFF,TGTGCCAGCTCACAGGACAGAGCGAACACCGGGGAGCTGTTTTTT
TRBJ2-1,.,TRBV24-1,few,CATSDTAASYNEQFF,TGTGCCACCAGTGATACGGCCGCGTCCTACAATGAGCAGTTCTTC
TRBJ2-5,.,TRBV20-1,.,CSTPGRTQETQYF,TGCAGTACCCCGGGACGAACACAAGAGACCCAGTACTTC
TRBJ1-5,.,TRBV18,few,CASSPFARGFYSNQPQHF,TGTGCCAGCTCACCATTCGCGCGGGGTTTTTATAGCAATCAGCCCCAGCATTTT
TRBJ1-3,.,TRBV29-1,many,CSVERGNSGNTIYF,TGCAGCGTTGAAAGGGGAAACTCTGGAAACACCATATATTTT
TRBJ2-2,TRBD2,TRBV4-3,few,CASSQPPFGEGLGELFF,TGCGCCAGCAGCCAACCCCCTTTTGGGGAGGGCCTGGGGGAGCTGTTTTTT
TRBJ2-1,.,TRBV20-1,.,CSAGTGRVYNEQFF,TGCAGTGCTGGGACCGGCCGGGTCTACAATGAGCAGTTCTTC
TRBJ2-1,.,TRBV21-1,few,CASTTRPDRDGYNEQFF,TGTGCCTCTACCACTCGACCCGATAGGGACGGCTACAATGAGCAGTTCTTC
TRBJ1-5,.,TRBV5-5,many,CASSLVLGQPQHF,TGTGCCAGCAGCTTGGTGTTGGGGCAGCCCCAGCATTTT
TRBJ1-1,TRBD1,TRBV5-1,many,CASSLNPGTGDTEAFF,TGCGCCAGCAGCTTAAACCCCGGGACAGGGGACACTGAAGCTTTCTTT
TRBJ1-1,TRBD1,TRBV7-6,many,CASSLNQGALNTEAFF,TGTGCCAGCAGCTTAAACCAGGGGGCTTTGAACACTGAAGCTTTCTTT
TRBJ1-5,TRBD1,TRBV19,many,CASSPRGTGGRPQHF,TGTGCCAGTAGTCCCCGAGGGACAGGGGGCAGGCCCCAGCATTTT
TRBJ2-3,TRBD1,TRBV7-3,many,CASSLQGASTDTQYF,TGTGCCAGCAGCCTCCAGGGGGCTAGCACAGATACGCAGTATTTT
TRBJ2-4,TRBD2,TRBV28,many,CASSLRDYYDLGAKNIQYF,TGTGCCAGCAGTTTGCGGGACTACTACGACCTAGGGGCCAAAAACATTCAGTACTTC
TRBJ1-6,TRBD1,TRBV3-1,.,CASSRGTGDNSPLHF,TGTGCCAGCAGCCGCGGGACAGGTGATAATTCACCCCTCCACTTT
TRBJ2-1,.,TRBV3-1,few,CATSQDNGAGWYNEQFF,TGTGCCACCAGCCAAGATAATGGGGCGGGGTGGTACAATGAGCAGTTCTTC
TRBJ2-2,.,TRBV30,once,CAGTRGSNTGELFF,TGTGCCGGGACCCGAGGTTCTAACACCGGGGAGCTGTTTTTT
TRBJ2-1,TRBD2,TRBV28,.,CASSLRLAGGPVAYNEQFF,TGTGCCAGCAGTCTCCGACTAGCGGGAGGGCCGGTAGCCTACAATGAGCAGTTCTTC
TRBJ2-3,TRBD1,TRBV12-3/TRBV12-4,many,CASSLSQGENTQYF,TGTGCCAGCAGTTTATCACAGGGGGAAAATACGCAGTATTTT
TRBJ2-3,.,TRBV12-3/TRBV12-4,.,CASGQRASTDTQYF,TGTGCCAGCGGGCAGCGAGCTAGCACAGATACGCAGTATTTC
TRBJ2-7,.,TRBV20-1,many,CTAEGGNDYEQYF,TGCACCGCCGAGGGCGGGAACGACTACGAGCAGTACTTC
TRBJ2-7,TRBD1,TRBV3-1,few,CASSQGTGVWEQYF,TGTGCCAGCAGCCAGGGGACAGGGGTTTGGGAGCAGTACTTC
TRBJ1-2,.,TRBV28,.,CASSYGGYYGYTF,TGTGCCAGCAGTTACGGGGGGTACTATGGCTACACCTTC
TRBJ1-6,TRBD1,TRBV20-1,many,CSAITDRGTGPLHF,TGCAGTGCCATTACGGACAGGGGTACTGGACCCCTCCACTTT
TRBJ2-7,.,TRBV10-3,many,CAISQLGGSYEQYF,TGTGCCATCAGCCAGCTCGGCGGATCCTACGAGCAGTACTTC
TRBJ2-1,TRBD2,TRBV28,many,CASSSPGGREQFF,TGTGCCAGCAGTTCCCCGGGAGGGCGTGAGCAGTTCTTC
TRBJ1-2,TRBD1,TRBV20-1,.,CSASKGQGSYGYTF,TGCAGTGCTAGTAAGGGACAGGGATCCTATGGCTACACCTTC
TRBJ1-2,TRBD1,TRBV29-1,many,CSASMTGYGYTF,TGCAGCGCCTCTATGACAGGGTATGGCTACACCTTC
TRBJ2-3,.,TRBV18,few,CASSLGRTSVSTDTQYF,TGTGCCAGCTCACTCGGCAGGACATCCGTGAGCACAGATACGCAGTATTTT